The 16 T cell receptor beta chains reported below all come from one sample, sequenced in a study of OX40 agonist ivuxolimab in advanced cancers. The data were produced by immunoSEQ multiplex PCR, yet TCRdb's version contains in-frame clones alone and is incomplete. The sample holds 24,000 or so clones, around three quarters seen once. The source was CD4+ or CD8+ T cells sorted from blood, collected in a trial of the OX40 agonist ivuxolimab. These receptors all come from an adult with an advanced solid tumor such as melanoma, head and neck, liver or kidney cancer.

In its sample, this clone is large (0.1 to 1%). The rearrangement links TRBV13 to TRBJ1-1, with D maybe TRBD1 (6 bases). The CDR3 runs to 15 residues. The V and J ends lost 6 bases and 1 base respectively, with 15 bases between them. The germline CDR1 and CDR2 sequences are PRHDT and FYEKMQ (reference sequence). The CDR3 sequence: CASRAQGFGNTEAFF. The CDR3 DNA reads TGTGCCAGCAGGGCCCAGGGGTTTGGGAACACTGAAGCTTTCTTT.

The chain carries TRBV6-5 and TRBJ2-7; D may correspond to TRBD1 or TRBD2 (5 bases each). Germline-derived CDR1 and CDR2 are MNHEY and SVGAGI. V dropped 0 bases and J dropped 2 bases, with 11 bases sitting between them. This CDR3 is built from 15 residues. The CDR3 reads CASSYSGEGTYEQYF. Written as DNA, the CDR3 is TGTGCCAGCAGTTACTCGGGGGAAGGTACCTACGAGCAGTACTTC.

The chain links TRBV7-8 to TRBJ2-7; D possibly corresponds to TRBD2 (7 bases). The CDR3 loop spans 10 amino acids. V was trimmed by 10 bases and J by 6 bases, leaving 10 bases between them. Germline V gene lookup returns CDR1 SGHVS and CDR2 FQNEAQ. The CDR3 sequence: CATGEGEQYF. CDR3 coding DNA: TGTGCCACAGGGGAGGGCGAGCAGTACTTC.

This clone was counted only a few times. This sequence joins TRBV7-6 and TRBJ1-6, with a weak D call TRBD1 (6 bases). Germline lookup yields CDR1 SGHVS and CDR2 FNYEAQ. V lost 1 base, J lost 7 bases, and 8 bases lay in between. The CDR3 spans 14 residues. The CDR3 region has the DNA TGTGCCAGCAGCTTAGACAGGGTGAATTCACCCCTCCACTTT. It encodes CASSLDRVNSPLHF.

In this sample, this clone turned up a few times. J is TRBJ2-7 and V is TRBV6-5, with a tentative D call TRBD2 (5 bases). Trimming pared 6 bases from V and 3 bases from J, leaving 15 bases between. The CDR3 consists of 14 residues. CDR1 is MNHEY and CDR2 is SVGAGI in the germline V gene. The CDR3 sequence: CASRGVWGYYEQYF. The CDR3 nucleotides are TGTGCCAGCAGGGGAGTTTGGGGATACTACGAGCAGTACTTC.

The CDR3 nucleotides read TGCGCCAGCAGCCACTCGGGACAGTCAGCCTCCTACGAGCAGTACTTC. It encodes CASSHSGQSASYEQYF. J is TRBJ2-7 and V is TRBV4-1, with 7 bases fitting TRBD1. Trimming cost V 3 bases and J 0 bases; bases outside gene matches: 8. There are 16 residues in the CDR3. Germline V gives CDR1 MGHRA, CDR2 YSYEKL.

This chain connects TRBV9 to TRBJ2-7; 10 bases match TRBD2. With 3 bases clipped from V and 3 bases from J, the junction kept 9 bases outside the gene matches. This CDR3 region has 16 residues. Germline CDR1 SGDLS, CDR2 YYNGEE. The CDR3 loop is CASSAHPTSGVYEQYF. The CDR3 DNA reads as TGTGCCAGCAGCGCCCATCCCACTAGCGGGGTCTACGAGCAGTACTTC.

This clone was found a few times. The genes are TRBV5-6 and TRBJ2-7; 9 bases align to TRBD1. The germline CDR1 and CDR2 sequences are SGHDT and YYEEEE. V trimming: 4 bases; J trimming: 5 bases; junction bases outside the gene matches: 16. The CDR3 contains 17 residues. Written as DNA, the CDR3 is TGTGCCAGCAGCCGGGGACAGGGAGTAGGCTCCGGGGACGAGCAGTACTTC. This sequence encodes CASSRGQGVGSGDEQYF.

This clone occurred once. The chain carries TRBV27 and TRBJ1-1; 8 nucleotides match TRBD1. The CDR3 is made up of 14 amino acids. V lost 3 bases to trimming and J lost 3 bases; unmatched junction nucleotides: 3. Looked up from germline, CDR1 is MNHEY and CDR2 is SMNVEV (reference sequence). The CDR3, as DNA: TGTGCCAGCAGTTTTCAGGGGGCTGACACTGAAGCTTTCTTT. As protein: CASSFQGADTEAFF.

The chain employs TRBV5-1 and TRBJ1-2; D remains ambiguous. The CDR3 is 13 residues long. The V and J ends lost 1 base and 3 bases respectively, with 7 bases between them. Germline CDR1 reads SGHRS; CDR2 reads YFSETQ. The CDR3 DNA reads TGCGCCAGCAGCTTGTACGGGGACTATGGCTACACCTTC. Translated: CASSLYGDYGYTF.

This rearrangement joins TRBV6-1 to TRBJ2-4; 7 bases align to TRBD1. This CDR3 is built from 17 residues. The junction had 9 bases not matched to a gene; V was cut back by 4 bases and J by 0 bases. The V gene's germline CDR1 is MNHNS and CDR2 SASEGT. The CDR3 DNA sequence: TGTGCCAGCAGTGTGCCGGGACAGCTTCTAGCCAAAAACATTCAGTACTTC. This translates into CASSVPGQLLAKNIQYF.

This clone is deemed medium-sized. The chain combines TRBV13 with TRBJ1-1, with a possible D match to TRBD1 (6 bases). There are 15 residues in the CDR3. V was trimmed by 5 bases and J by 1 base, leaving 14 bases between them. The germline V gene encodes CDR1 PRHDT and CDR2 FYEKMQ (reference sequence). The CDR3 DNA reads TGTGCCAGCAGCATACGACAGACAGGGAACACTGAAGCTTTCTTT. Its protein is CASSIRQTGNTEAFF.

The J gene is TRBJ2-7, the V gene TRBV28; D gene unclear. Germline V gene lookup returns CDR1 MDHEN and CDR2 SYDVKM. The CDR3 spans 16 residues. Trimming pared 6 bases from V and 2 bases from J, leaving 20 bases between. The chain's CDR3 is CASSPPQVNRAYEQYF. In DNA form, the CDR3 reads TGTGCCAGCAGCCCACCCCAGGTAAACCGGGCCTACGAGCAGTACTTC.

This clone came up a few times. This chain uses TRBV6-5 with TRBJ1-5, with D unresolved. With 6 bases removed from V and 4 bases from J, the gap between germline ends came to 10 bases. CDR3 size: 13 residues. The germline CDR1 and CDR2 sequences are MNHEY and SVGAGI. CDR3 in DNA: TGTGCCAGCAGGTCCAGTGAGAATCAGCCCCAGCATTTT. This translates into CASRSSENQPQHF.

The chain combines TRBV10-3 with TRBJ2-7, with a tentative D call TRBD2 (5 bases). This CDR3 is 12 amino acids long. V was clipped by 4 bases and J by 3 bases, with 7 bases between them. The germline gives CDR1 ENHRY, CDR2 SYGVKD. As DNA, the CDR3 is TGTGCCATCAGTGGCGGACTCTACGAGCAGTACTTC. It yields the protein CAISGGLYEQYF.

This clone was counted only a few times. This chain links TRBV5-1 with TRBJ2-3, with D tentatively TRBD2 (6 bases). The CDR3 sequence is 16 residues long. The V end lost 0 bases, the J end lost 6 bases, and 17 bases lay between the germline ends. Germline CDR1 is SGHRS and CDR2 is YFSETQ. CDR3 coding DNA: TGCGCCAGCAGCTTGGGCGGGTCCGGCGCGGGGGATACGCAGTATTTT. It specifies CASSLGGSGAGDTQYF.